Each of the 28 T cell receptor beta chains below was sequenced from the same sample in a study of blood T cells in healthy people across ages. Sample-barcoded 5' priming and a J-beta primer mix drove a second PCR of about 7 to 12 cycles. Via MiXCR, TCRdb re-called the 5' RACE reads, giving one row per CDR3 protein. The table shows 650,000 to 700,000 distinct CDR3 sequences, with around 50% occurring only once. The sequencing input was blood. The receptors here all came from an elderly woman in good health.

A few counts support this clonotype. The chain joins TRBV5-6 to TRBJ2-2; D remains unclear. The germline V gene has CDR1 SGHDT and CDR2 YYEEEE. The CDR3 length is 13 residues. Trimming took 2 bases from V and 7 from J, leaving 9 bases between them. The CDR3 nucleotides read TGTGCCAGCAGCTTAATTCCTGGCGGGGAGCTGTTTTTT. The encoded protein is CASSLIPGGELFF.

The rearrangement links TRBV6-6 to TRBJ2-3; no definite D call. The length of the CDR3 is 15 residues. Per the germline V gene, CDR1 is MNHNY and CDR2 is SVGAGI (reference sequence). V was pared by 4 bases and J by 6 bases, with 17 bases between. The DNA of the CDR3 is TGTGCCAGCAGTTCCATCCACTTAAACGCGGATACGCAGTATTTT. This encodes CASSSIHLNADTQYF.

This sequence joins TRBV4-2 and TRBJ1-3; weak D call: TRBD1 (5 bases). The CDR3 extends over 18 amino acids. The V end was cut by 0 bases, the J end by 2 bases, with 17 bases between. In germline, CDR1 is LGHNA, CDR2 YNFKEQ. The CDR3 here is CASSQDSAGVSPGNTIYF. As DNA, the CDR3 is TGTGCCAGCAGCCAAGATTCGGCGGGGGTGAGCCCTGGAAACACCATATATTTT.

Comment on this clonotype: Compared with germline, one end of the junction differs, possibly owing to a read error. This chain links TRBV3-1 with TRBJ1-3, with 10 bases fitting TRBD1. The CDR3 runs to 18 residues. Germline V lookup: CDR1 LGHDT, CDR2 YNNKEL (reference sequence). The CDR3 DNA reads TGTGCCAGCAGCCGCCGGGACAGGGGATACAGCTCTGGAACCACCATATATTTT. It encodes CASSRRDRGYSSGTTIYF.

The rearrangement links TRBV5-1 to TRBJ1-2; no clear D. Germline CDR1 reads SGHRS; CDR2 reads YFSETQ. This CDR3 contains 17 residues. Trimming cost V 4 bases and J 1 base, with 20 bases left between them. This chain's CDR3 is CASSQGNLMGFNYGYTF. CDR3 bases: TGCGCCAGCAGCCAAGGGAATTTGATGGGTTTTAACTATGGCTACACCTTC.

This clonotype was seen repeatedly, ten times or more. This chain uses TRBV20-1 with TRBJ2-7; 7 bases fit TRBD2. Trimming cost V 3 bases and J 0 bases; bases outside gene matches: 5. This CDR3 is 14 amino acids long. Per the germline V gene, CDR1 is DFQATT and CDR2 is SNEGSKA (reference sequence). CDR3 DNA: TGCAGTGCTAGGGACGGGGGGATCTCCTACGAGCAGTACTTC. It translates to CSARDGGISYEQYF.

This clonotype was counted between two and nine times. V gene TRBV27 combines with J gene TRBJ2-3; no definite D call. CDR3 length equals 14 residues. Trimming took 9 bases from V and 7 from J, leaving 20 bases between them. In germline, CDR1 is MNHEY, CDR2 SMNVEV (reference sequence). The CDR3 DNA follows: TGTGCCAGTACGGCCGTAGGACGGACCCATACGCAGTATTTT. This codes for CASTAVGRTHTQYF.

This clonotype was seen many times. This chain connects TRBV20-1 to TRBJ2-3; 12 bases fit TRBD2. Germline values: CDR1 DFQATT, CDR2 SNEGSKA (reference sequence). V dropped 6 bases and J dropped 3; count of bases not matched to a gene: 4. The CDR3 is 14 amino acids. CDR3 region: CSARTSGRTDTQYF. CDR3 DNA: TGCAGTGCCAGAACTAGCGGGAGGACAGATACGCAGTATTTT.

V is TRBV15 and J is TRBJ2-1, with 10 bases identical to TRBD1. Losses at the gene ends were 5 bases for V and 5 bases for J; bases not matched to a gene: 6. The CDR3 contains 15 residues. The germline V gene has CDR1 LNHNV and CDR2 YYDKDF (reference sequence). CDR3 amino acids: CATSPGQGKNNEQFF. CDR3 sequence (DNA): TGTGCCACCAGCCCGGGACAGGGGAAAAACAATGAGCAGTTCTTC. Together with reference TRBV15 and TRBJ2-1, the CDR3 gives the full variable domain: DAMVIQNPRYQVTQFGKPVTLSCSQTLNHNVMYWYQQKSSQAPKLLFHYYDKDFNNEADTPDNFQSRRPNTSFCFLDIRSPGLGDTAMYLCATSPGQGKNNEQFFGPGTRLTVL.

A word on this clonotype: One base away lies a much larger clone, so this may be a sequencing read error. The chain couples TRBV14 to TRBJ2-7; D perhaps matches TRBD1 (5 bases). Trimming left V 4 bases short and J 7 bases short, with 38 bases between. This CDR3 has 21 residues. CDR1 is SGHDN, CDR2 FVKESK, per germline. CDR3 sequence reads: CASSRRPISTGPLSSYNEQYF. As DNA, the CDR3 is TGTGCCAGCAGCCGACGGCCAATCAGCACAGGCCCCTTAAGCTCCTACAATGAGCAGTACTTC.

The chain recombines TRBV28 with TRBJ2-1; D remains unclear. CDR1 is MDHEN, CDR2 SYDVKM, per germline. The length of the CDR3 is 14 residues. The V end was cut by 4 bases, the J end by 4 bases, with 11 bases between. CDR3 amino acids: CASSSPAGYNEQFF. The CDR3 DNA is TGTGCCAGCAGTTCTCCGGCCGGGTACAATGAGCAGTTCTTC.

The CDR3 region has the DNA TGTGCCAGCAGATTCGTAGGGGAGCAGTTCTTC. Protein product: CASRFVGEQFF. The chain joins TRBV6-5 to TRBJ2-1; no clear D. This CDR3 region has 11 residues. Looked up from germline, CDR1 is MNHEY and CDR2 is SVGAGI. V lost 6 bases, J lost 10 bases, and 10 bases lay in between.

This clonotype was counted between two and nine times. The genes are TRBV5-1 and TRBJ2-3; TRBD2 might be the D (6 bases). The CDR3 has 14 amino acids. The ends were cut back, 3 bases at V and 4 bases at J, with 12 bases in the middle. CDR1 and CDR2 (germline): SGHRS, YFSETQ. The CDR3 DNA follows: TGCGCCAGCAGCTCCTCACCGGGGGCAGATACGCAGTATTTT. This encodes CASSSSPGADTQYF.

Only a few counts were recorded for this clonotype. A read error may explain this, as a much larger clone is one base away. V usage is TRBV6-5 and J usage is TRBJ2-5, with 7 positions matching TRBD2. The germline CDR1 and CDR2 sequences are MNHEY and SVGAGI. The CDR3 has 15 amino acids. V was pared by 2 bases and J by 11 bases, with 14 bases of the junction left unmatched. The CDR3 region is CASSYRGDSCNEQYF. DNA of the CDR3: TGTGCCAGCAGTTACCGGGGGGACTCCTGCAATGAGCAGTACTTC.

This clonotype turned up a few times. A much larger clone lies a single base off, so this may be a read error. The chain uses TRBV27 and TRBJ2-6, with no clear D. The CDR3 totals 14 residues. V lost 2 bases and J lost 2, with 4 bases in between. Germline CDR1 reads MNHEY; CDR2 reads SMNVEV (reference sequence). The CDR3 is CASSLGAGANVLTF. The CDR3, as DNA: TGTGCCAGCAGTTTAGGGGCTGGGGCCAACGTCCTGACTTTC.

V and J are TRBV10-1 and TRBJ2-2, with 8 bases identical to TRBD1. J lost 1 base, V lost 6 bases, and 7 bases had no gene match. Germline lookup yields CDR1 WNHNN and CDR2 SYGVQD (reference sequence). The CDR3 sequence is 16 residues long. The CDR3, as DNA: TGCGCCAGCAGCCTAGGGACAGGCCTGAACACCGGGGAGCTGTTTTTT. It translates to CASSLGTGLNTGELFF.

This clonotype has ten or more counts. The chain uses TRBV4-2 and TRBJ2-5, with D unresolved. The V end lost 3 bases, the J end lost 4 bases, and 21 bases lay between the germline ends. This CDR3 has 17 residues. Germline V gives CDR1 LGHNA, CDR2 YNFKEQ. CDR3 in amino acids: CASSHIPDQMAVETQYF. The CDR3 DNA follows: TGTGCCAGCAGCCATATCCCAGATCAAATGGCGGTAGAGACCCAGTACTTC.

The CDR3 is CASNAGANEQFF. The CDR3 nucleotides read TGTGCCAGCAACGCGGGGGCTAATGAGCAGTTCTTC. J is TRBJ2-1 and V is TRBV7-9; possible D gene TRBD2, 7 bases. V was cut by 7 bases and J by 7 bases, with 11 bases left in between. Germline CDR1 SEHNR, CDR2 FQNEAQ (reference sequence). The CDR3 has 12 residues.

The J gene is TRBJ2-3, the V gene TRBV28, with D unclear. This CDR3 region has 13 residues. V was trimmed by 6 bases and J by 8 bases, leaving 15 bases between them. Germline assignment: CDR1 MDHEN and CDR2 SYDVKM. Here the CDR3 DNA reads TGTGCCAGCAGCTCCCCGACCCTTGGTACGCAGTATTTT. It encodes CASSSPTLGTQYF.

On this clonotype: One junction end disagrees with the germline gene, perhaps due to a read error. This CDR3 reads CSARPPTSGDYNEQFF. CDR3 DNA sequence: TGCAGCGCTAGACCTCCGACTAGCGGGGATTACAATGAGCAGTTCTTC. The chain has TRBV20-1 and TRBJ2-1; 11 bases are shared with TRBD2. Germline V gene data show CDR1 as DFQATT and CDR2 as SNEGSKA (reference sequence). The CDR3 runs to 16 residues.

Ten or more counts support this clonotype. The chain couples TRBV4-2 to TRBJ2-1; D not resolved. V was clipped by 0 bases and J by 7 bases, with 10 bases between them. Germline V CDR1 and CDR2: LGHNA, YNFKEQ. The CDR3 is 14 residues long. CDR3 DNA: TGTGCCAGCAGCCAAGATCCCGGTCGGAATGAGCAGTTCTTC. Translated: CASSQDPGRNEQFF.

The rearrangement joins TRBV15 to TRBJ2-7, with D possibly being TRBD1 (6 bases). Germline CDR1 reads LNHNV; CDR2 reads YYDKDF (reference sequence). The V end was cut by 3 bases, the J end by 3 bases, with 15 bases between. This CDR3 has 15 amino acids. CDR3 region: CATSSSRGPFYEQYF. The CDR3 nucleotides are TGTGCCACCAGCAGCAGCAGGGGCCCCTTCTACGAGCAGTACTTC.

V gene TRBV5-1 combines with J gene TRBJ2-7, with 11 nucleotides matching TRBD2. Germline assignment: CDR1 SGHRS and CDR2 YFSETQ. The CDR3 runs to 15 residues. Losses at the gene ends were 4 bases for V and 6 bases for J; bases not matched to a gene: 9. CDR3 DNA: TGCGCCAGCAGCCCCACTAGCGGGAGCACCACCGAGCAGTACTTC. Its translation: CASSPTSGSTTEQYF.

This clonotype has a handful of counts. The rearrangement links TRBV3-1 to TRBJ2-3; D is unclear. V lost 6 bases to trimming and J lost 8 bases, with 18 bases between them. Germline loops: CDR1 LGHDT, CDR2 YNNKEL (reference sequence). The CDR3 loop spans 14 amino acids. CDR3 sequence (DNA): TGTGCCAGCAGTCCCAATTCACCCCACGGTACGCAGTATTTT. Protein: CASSPNSPHGTQYF.

This chain uses TRBV20-1 with TRBJ2-5, with D tentatively TRBD1 or TRBD2 (5 bases each). The CDR3 spans 16 residues. Per the germline V gene, CDR1 is DFQATT and CDR2 is SNEGSKA (reference sequence). Trimming shortened V by 3 bases and J by 1 base, and 18 bases separated the two germline ends. The CDR3 DNA sequence: TGCAGTGCTAGCCCCCCACGGGGACGACCCCAAGAGACCCAGTACTTC. Translating it yields CSASPPRGRPQETQYF.

This chain connects TRBV10-3 to TRBJ1-2; the match to TRBD1 covers 9 bases. The junction had 5 bases not matched to a gene; V was cut back by 4 bases and J by 8 bases. The CDR3 has 13 amino acids. Germline V CDR1 and CDR2: ENHRY, SYGVKD. The CDR3 loop reads CAISAGTGYGYTF. The CDR3 coding sequence is TGTGCCATCAGTGCGGGGACAGGGTACGGCTACACCTTC.

V gene TRBV30 combines with J gene TRBJ2-3; D remains ambiguous. The CDR3 has 13 amino acids. V was cut by 2 bases and J by 4 bases, with 10 bases left in between. In germline, CDR1 is GTSNPN, CDR2 SVGIG (reference sequence). CDR3 DNA sequence: TGTGCCTGGAGTCCTGCACCGCCAGATACGCAGTATTTT. This gives the protein CAWSPAPPDTQYF.

Remarks on this clonotype: This may be a read error, as it is one base from a much larger clone. This chain links TRBV20-1 with TRBJ2-7; D gene unclear. Trimming removed 1 base at V and 2 bases at J, with 9 bases between. CDR1 is DFQATT and CDR2 is SNEGSKA in the germline V gene (reference sequence). The CDR3 sequence is 13 residues long. CDR3 protein: CSARGGTTYEQYF. The CDR3 nucleotides are TGCAGTGCTAGAGGGGGAACTACCTACGAGCAGTACTTC.